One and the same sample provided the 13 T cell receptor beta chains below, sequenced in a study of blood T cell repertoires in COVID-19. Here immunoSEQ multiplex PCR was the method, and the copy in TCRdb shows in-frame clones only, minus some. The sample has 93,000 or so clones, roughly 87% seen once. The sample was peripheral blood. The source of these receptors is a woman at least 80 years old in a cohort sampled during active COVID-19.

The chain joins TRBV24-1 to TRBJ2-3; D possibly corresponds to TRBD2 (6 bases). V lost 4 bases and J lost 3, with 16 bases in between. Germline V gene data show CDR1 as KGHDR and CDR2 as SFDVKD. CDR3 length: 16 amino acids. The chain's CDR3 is CATSDPSEGMTDTQYF. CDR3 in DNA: TGTGCCACCAGTGACCCCTCGGAGGGGATGACAGATACGCAGTATTTT.

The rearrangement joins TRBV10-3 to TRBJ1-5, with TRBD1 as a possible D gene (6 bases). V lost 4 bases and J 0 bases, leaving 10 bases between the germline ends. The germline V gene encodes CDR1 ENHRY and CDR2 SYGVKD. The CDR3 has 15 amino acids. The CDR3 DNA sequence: TGTGCCATCAGTGCCGACAGGAGTAGCAATCAGCCCCAGCATTTT. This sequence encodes CAISADRSSNQPQHF.

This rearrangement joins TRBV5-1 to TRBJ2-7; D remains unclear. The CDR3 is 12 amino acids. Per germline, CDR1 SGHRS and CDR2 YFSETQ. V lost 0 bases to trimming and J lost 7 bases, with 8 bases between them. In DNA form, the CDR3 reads TGCGCCAGCAGCTTGGCCCCAGGTGAGCAGTACTTC. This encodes CASSLAPGEQYF.

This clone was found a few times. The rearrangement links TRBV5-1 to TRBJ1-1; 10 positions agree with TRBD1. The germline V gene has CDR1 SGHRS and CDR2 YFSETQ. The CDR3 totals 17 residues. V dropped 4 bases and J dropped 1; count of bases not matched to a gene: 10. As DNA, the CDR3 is TGCGCCAGCAGCCTCCAGCGGACAGGGGGGACGAACACTGAAGCTTTCTTT. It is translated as CASSLQRTGGTNTEAFF.

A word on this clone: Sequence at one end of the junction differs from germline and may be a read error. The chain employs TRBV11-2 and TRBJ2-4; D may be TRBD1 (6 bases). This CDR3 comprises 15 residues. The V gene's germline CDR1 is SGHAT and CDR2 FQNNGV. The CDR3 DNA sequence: TGTGCCAGCAGGTTAGACCTAGGACGGACAGAAATTCAGTACTTC. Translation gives CASRLDLGRTEIQYF.

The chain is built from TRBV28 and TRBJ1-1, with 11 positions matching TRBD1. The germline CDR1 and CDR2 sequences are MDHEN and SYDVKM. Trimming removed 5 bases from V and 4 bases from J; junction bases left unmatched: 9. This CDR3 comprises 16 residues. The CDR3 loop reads CASSPHAGTGGTEAFF. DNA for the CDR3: TGTGCCAGCAGTCCACACGCCGGGACAGGGGGCACTGAAGCTTTCTTT. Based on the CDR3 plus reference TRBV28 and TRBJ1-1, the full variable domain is DVKVTQSSRYLVKRTGEKVFLECVQDMDHENMFWYRQDPGLGLRLIYFSYDVKMKEKGDIPEGYSVSREKKERFSLILESASTNQTSMYLCASSPHAGTGGTEAFFGQGTRLTVV.

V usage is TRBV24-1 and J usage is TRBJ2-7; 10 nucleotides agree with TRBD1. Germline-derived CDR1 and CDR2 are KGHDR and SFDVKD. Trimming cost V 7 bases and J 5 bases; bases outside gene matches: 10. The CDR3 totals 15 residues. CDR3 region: CATSPPGDRGHEQYF. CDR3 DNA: TGTGCCACCAGCCCCCCCGGGGACAGGGGACACGAGCAGTACTTC.

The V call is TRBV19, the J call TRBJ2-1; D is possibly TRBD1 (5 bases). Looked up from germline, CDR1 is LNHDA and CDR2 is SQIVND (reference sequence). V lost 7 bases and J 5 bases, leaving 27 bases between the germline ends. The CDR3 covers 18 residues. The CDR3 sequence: CASKVRADLTAINNEQFF. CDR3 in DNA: TGTGCCAGTAAAGTCAGGGCCGACCTGACGGCGATAAACAATGAGCAGTTCTTC.

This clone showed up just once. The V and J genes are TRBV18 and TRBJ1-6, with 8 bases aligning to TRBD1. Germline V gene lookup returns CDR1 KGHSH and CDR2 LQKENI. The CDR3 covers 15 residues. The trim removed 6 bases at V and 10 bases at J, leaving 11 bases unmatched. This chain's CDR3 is CASSRGQGEGSPLHF. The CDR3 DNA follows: TGTGCCAGCTCTCGAGGACAGGGTGAAGGATCACCCCTCCACTTT.

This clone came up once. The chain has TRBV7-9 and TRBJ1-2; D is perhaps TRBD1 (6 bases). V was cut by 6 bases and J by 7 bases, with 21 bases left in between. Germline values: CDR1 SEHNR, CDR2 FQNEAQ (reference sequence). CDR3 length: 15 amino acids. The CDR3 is CASSKLGTPGGGYTF. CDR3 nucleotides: TGTGCCAGCAGTAAGCTTGGGACACCGGGAGGTGGCTACACCTTC.

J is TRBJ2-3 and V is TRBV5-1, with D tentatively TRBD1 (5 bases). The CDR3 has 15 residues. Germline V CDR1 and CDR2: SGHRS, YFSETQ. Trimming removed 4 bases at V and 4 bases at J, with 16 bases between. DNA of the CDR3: TGCGCCAGCAGCAGGCCAGGGATCGGCGCAGATACGCAGTATTTT. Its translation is CASSRPGIGADTQYF.

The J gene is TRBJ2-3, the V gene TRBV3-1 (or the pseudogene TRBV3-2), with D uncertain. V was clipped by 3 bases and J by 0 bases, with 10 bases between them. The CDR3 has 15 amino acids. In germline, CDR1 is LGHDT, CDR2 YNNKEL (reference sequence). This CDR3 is CASSQGVVSTDTQYF. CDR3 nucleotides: TGTGCCAGCAGCCAGGGCGTAGTTAGCACAGATACGCAGTATTTT.

CDR3 amino acids: CASSTGQGKEKLFF. Here the CDR3 DNA reads TGTGCCAGCAGTACGGGACAGGGGAAAGAAAAACTGTTTTTT. The rearrangement uses TRBV6-5 and TRBJ1-4; 10 bases agree with TRBD1. With 5 bases clipped from V and 8 bases from J, the junction kept 5 bases outside the gene matches. CDR1 and CDR2 from the germline V gene are MNHEY and SVGAGI. This CDR3 is 14 amino acids long.